This TCR beta chain is drawn from a study of blood T cell repertoires in COVID-19. CDR3 length: 11 residues. CDR1 is DFQATT, CDR2 SNEGSKA, per germline (reference sequence). V shed 6 bases, J shed 4 bases, and the junction held 2 bases outside the gene matches. Method: immunoSEQ multiplex PCR; TCRdb's copy keeps in-frame clones and lacks some. The sample includes about 150,000 clones, 70% to 90% of them seen just once. Sequencing used peripheral blood. The TCR sequence derives from a woman over 75 with COVID-19, enrolled during active disease. The genes are TRBV20-1 and TRBJ1-2, with 7 bases aligning to TRBD1. CDR3 nucleotides: TGCAGTGCCGGGACAGTCTATGGCTACACCTTC. The encoded protein is CSAGTVYGYTF.